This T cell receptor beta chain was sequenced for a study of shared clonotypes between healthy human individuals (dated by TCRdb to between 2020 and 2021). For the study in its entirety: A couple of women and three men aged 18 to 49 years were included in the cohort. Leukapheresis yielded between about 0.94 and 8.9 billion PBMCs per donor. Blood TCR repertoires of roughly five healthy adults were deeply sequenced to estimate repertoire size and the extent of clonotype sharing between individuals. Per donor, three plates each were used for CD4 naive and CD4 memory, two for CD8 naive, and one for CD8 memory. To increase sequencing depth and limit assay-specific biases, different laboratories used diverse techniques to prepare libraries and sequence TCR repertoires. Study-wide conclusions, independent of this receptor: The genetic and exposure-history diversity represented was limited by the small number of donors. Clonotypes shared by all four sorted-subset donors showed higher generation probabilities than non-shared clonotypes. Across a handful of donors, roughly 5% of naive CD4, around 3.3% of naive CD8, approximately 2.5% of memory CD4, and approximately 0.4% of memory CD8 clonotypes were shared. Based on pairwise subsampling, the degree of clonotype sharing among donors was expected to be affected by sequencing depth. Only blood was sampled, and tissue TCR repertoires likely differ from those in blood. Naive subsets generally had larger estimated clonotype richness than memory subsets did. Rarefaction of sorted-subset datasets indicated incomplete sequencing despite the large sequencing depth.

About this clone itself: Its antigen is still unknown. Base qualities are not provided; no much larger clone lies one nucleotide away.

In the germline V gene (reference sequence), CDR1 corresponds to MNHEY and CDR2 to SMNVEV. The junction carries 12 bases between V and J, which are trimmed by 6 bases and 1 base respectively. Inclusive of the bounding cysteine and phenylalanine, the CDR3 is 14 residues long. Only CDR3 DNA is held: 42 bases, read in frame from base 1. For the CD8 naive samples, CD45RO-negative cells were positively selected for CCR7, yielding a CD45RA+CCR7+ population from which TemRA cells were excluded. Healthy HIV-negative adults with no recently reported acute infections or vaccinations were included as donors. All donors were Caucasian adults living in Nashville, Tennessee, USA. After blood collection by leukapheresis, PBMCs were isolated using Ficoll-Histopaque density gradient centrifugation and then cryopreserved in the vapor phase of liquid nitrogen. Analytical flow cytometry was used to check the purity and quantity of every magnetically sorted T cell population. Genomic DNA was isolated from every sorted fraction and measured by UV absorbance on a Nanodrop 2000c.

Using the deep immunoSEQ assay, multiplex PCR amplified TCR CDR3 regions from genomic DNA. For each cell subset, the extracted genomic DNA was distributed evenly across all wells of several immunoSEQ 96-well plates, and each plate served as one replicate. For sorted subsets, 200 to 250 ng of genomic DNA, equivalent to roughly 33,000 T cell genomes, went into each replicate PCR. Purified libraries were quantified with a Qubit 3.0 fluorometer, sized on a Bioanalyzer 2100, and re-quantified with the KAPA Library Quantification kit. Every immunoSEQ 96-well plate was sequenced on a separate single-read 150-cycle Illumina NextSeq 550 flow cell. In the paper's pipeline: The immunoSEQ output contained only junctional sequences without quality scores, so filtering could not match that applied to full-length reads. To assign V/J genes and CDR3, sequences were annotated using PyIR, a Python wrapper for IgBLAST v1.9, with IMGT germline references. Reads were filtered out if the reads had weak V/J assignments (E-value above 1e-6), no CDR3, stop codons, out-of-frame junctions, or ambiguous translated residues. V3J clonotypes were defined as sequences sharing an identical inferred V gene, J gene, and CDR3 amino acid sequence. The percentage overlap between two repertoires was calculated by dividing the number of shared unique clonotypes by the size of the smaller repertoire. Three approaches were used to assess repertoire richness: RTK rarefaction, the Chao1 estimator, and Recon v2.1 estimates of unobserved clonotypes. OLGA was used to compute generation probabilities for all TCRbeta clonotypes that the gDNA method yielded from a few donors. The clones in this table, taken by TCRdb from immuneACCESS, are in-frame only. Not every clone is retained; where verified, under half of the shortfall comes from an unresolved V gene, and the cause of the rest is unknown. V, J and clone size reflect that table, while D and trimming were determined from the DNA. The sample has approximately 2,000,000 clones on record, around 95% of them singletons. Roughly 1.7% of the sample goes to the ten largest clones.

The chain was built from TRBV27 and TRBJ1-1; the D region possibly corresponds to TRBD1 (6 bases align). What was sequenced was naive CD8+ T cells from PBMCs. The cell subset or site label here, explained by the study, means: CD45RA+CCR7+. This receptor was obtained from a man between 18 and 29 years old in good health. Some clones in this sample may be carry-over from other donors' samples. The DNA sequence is TGTGCCAGCAGCAACAGGGTTGGGAACACTGAAGCTTTCTTT. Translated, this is CASSNRVGNTEAFF.